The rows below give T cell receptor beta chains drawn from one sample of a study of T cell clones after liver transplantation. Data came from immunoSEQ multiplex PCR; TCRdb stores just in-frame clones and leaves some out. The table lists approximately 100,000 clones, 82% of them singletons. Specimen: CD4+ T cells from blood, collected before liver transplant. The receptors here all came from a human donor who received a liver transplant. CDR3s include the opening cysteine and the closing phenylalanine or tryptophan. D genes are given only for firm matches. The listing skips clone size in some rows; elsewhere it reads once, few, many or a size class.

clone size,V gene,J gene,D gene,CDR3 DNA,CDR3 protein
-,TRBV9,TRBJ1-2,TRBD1,TGTGCCAGCAGCCGGGACAGGGACTACTATGGCTACACCTTC,CASSRDRDYYGYTF
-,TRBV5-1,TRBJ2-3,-,TGCGCCAGCAGCTTGATGGGAGGAAGCACAGATACGCAGTATTTT,CASSLMGGSTDTQYF
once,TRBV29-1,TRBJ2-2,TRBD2,TGCAGCGGACGGACTAGCGGCTACACCGGGGAGCTGTTTTTT,CSGRTSGYTGELFF
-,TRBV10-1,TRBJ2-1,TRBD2,TGCGCCAGCAGTGAGTGGCTAGCGGGAGGCCATGAGCAGTTCTTC,CASSEWLAGGHEQFF
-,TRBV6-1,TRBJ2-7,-,TGTGCCAGCATCGACAAAGGGGGCGTAGCGGGAGAGCAGTACTTC,CASIDKGGVAGEQYF
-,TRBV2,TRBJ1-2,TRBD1,TGTGCCAGCACCCCACAGGGGACCTATGGCTACACCTTC,CASTPQGTYGYTF
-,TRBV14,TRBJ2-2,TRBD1,TGTGCCAGCAGCCCGACAGGGGGCCAGGTCACCGGGGAGCTGTTTTTT,CASSPTGGQVTGELFF
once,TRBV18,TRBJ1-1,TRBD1,TGTGCCAGCTCACCCGGAGGGGGCACGTACACTGAAGCTTTCTTT,CASSPGGGTYTEAFF
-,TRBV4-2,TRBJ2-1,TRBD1,TGTGCCAGCAGCCCGGGACAGGGTTCGTTCGAGCAGTTCTTC,CASSPGQGSFEQFF
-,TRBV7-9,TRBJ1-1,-,TGTGCCAGCAGCTTAGCCCCCATTGACACTGAAGCTTTCTTT,CASSLAPIDTEAFF
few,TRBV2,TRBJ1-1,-,TGTGCCAGCAGTGCCCACAGGGTGTTGACTGAAGCTTTCTTT,CASSAHRVLTEAFF
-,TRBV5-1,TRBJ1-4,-,TGCGCCAGCAGCTCAGGTTGGGGAGCAACTAATGAAAAACTGTTTTTT,CASSSGWGATNEKLFF
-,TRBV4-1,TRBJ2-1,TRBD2,TGCGCCAGCGCTAGACTAGCGGGGGAGGAGGAGCAGTTCTTC,CASARLAGEEEQFF
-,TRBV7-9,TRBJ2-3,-,TGTGCCAGCAGCTTAAGTTGGGATACGCAGTATTTT,CASSLSWDTQYF
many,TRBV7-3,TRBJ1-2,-,TGTGCCAGCAGCTTCCCAGGGAACGCATATGGCTACACCTTC,CASSFPGNAYGYTF
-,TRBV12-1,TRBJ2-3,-,TGTGCCAGCCTTACGCAGTATTTT,CASLTQYF
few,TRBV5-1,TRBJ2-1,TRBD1,TGCGCCAGCAGCTTGGGGGACAGGGCCAATGAGCAGTTCTTC,CASSLGDRANEQFF
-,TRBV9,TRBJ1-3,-,TGTGCCAGCAGCGCGAGTGCCGGACGGACTGGAAACACCATATATTTT,CASSASAGRTGNTIYF
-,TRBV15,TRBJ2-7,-,TGTGCCACCAGCAGAGAGATTCGGGTGGACGAGCAGTACTTC,CATSREIRVDEQYF
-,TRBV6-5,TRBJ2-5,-,TGTGCCAGCAGTTACTCGTCGCAGCCTCGCGAGACCCAGTACTTC,CASSYSSQPRETQYF
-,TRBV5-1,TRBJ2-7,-,TGCGCCAGCAGCTTGGAACGGACCCGCTCCTACGAGCAGTACTTC,CASSLERTRSYEQYF
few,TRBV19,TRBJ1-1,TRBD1,TGTGCCAGTATCAACCGGCACCCCGGGACAGGGAACGGGAACACTGAAGCTTTCTTT,CASINRHPGTGNGNTEAFF
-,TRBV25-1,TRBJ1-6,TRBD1,TGTGCCAGCAGTTCCCCCACAGGACAGGTTAATTCACCCCTCCACTTT,CASSSPTGQVNSPLHF
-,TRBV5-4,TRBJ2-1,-,TGTGCCAGCAGCCGGGGCCCGTGGAATGAGCAGTTCTTC,CASSRGPWNEQFF
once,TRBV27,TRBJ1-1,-,TGTGCCAGCAGTTGGTCAACGATTGGGTCGGAAGCTTTCTTT,CASSWSTIGSEAFF
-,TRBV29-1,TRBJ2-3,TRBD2,TGCAGCGTGGGAAGGGTCGAGGGTGCTAGCGGGAGCACAGATACGCAGTATTTT,CSVGRVEGASGSTDTQYF
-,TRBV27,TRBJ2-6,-,TGTGCCAGCAGTTTCGGGCCTGGCGGGGCCAACGTCCTGACTTTC,CASSFGPGGANVLTF
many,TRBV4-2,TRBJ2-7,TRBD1,TGTGCCAGCAGCCGCGGACAGGGCGCCTACGAGCAGTACTTC,CASSRGQGAYEQYF
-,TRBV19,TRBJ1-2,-,TGTGCCAGTAGTACCGTTCCAGGAGCTAACTATGGCTACACCTTC,CASSTVPGANYGYTF
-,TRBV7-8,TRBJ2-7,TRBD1,TGTGCCAGCAGCCCCCGGGACAGGGGATTAGGGTCCTCTAGGGAGCAGTACTTC,CASSPRDRGLGSSREQYF
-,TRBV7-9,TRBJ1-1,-,TGTGCCAGCAGCTTAGTAGGTGGGACAACTGAAGCTTTCTTT,CASSLVGGTTEAFF
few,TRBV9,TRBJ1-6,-,TGTGCCAGCAGCGTAGAAGTGGGTAATTCACCCCTCCACTTT,CASSVEVGNSPLHF
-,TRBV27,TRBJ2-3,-,TGTGCCAGCAGTTCCACGGACAGTTCAGATACGCAGTATTTT,CASSSTDSSDTQYF
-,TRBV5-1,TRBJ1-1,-,TGCGCCAGCAGCTTGGGAGGGTTGAAGAACACTGAAGCTTTCTTT,CASSLGGLKNTEAFF
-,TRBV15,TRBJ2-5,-,TGTGCCACCAGCAGAGATGAACAAGAGACCCAGTACTTC,CATSRDEQETQYF
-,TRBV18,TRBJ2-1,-,TGTGCCAGCTCACCATTACAGGACCGGGAGCAGTTCTTC,CASSPLQDREQFF
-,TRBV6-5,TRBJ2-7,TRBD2,TGTGCCAGGGGCCCCGAGCGGGAGGGGGACTACGAGCAGTACTTC,CARGPEREGDYEQYF
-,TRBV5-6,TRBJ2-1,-,TGTGCCAGCAGCTTCGGGCAGGGGGGAAGCAATGAGCAGTTCTTC,CASSFGQGGSNEQFF
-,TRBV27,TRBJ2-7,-,TGTGCCAGCAGTTTATCCGGGAGCTACGAGCAGTACTTC,CASSLSGSYEQYF
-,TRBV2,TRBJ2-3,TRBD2,TGTGCCAGCAGTGAAGCGCTTCCGGGGGGTAGCACAGATACGCAGTATTTT,CASSEALPGGSTDTQYF
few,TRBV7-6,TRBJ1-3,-,TGTGCCAGCAGCTCGAAAATCTCTGGAAACACCATATATTTT,CASSSKISGNTIYF
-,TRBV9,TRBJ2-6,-,TGTGCCAGCAGCGACAGTGACTCTGGGGCCAACGTCCTGACTTTC,CASSDSDSGANVLTF
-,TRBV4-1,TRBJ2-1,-,TGCGCCAGCAGCCAAGCCCAGGGGTCCTACAATGAGCAGTTCTTC,CASSQAQGSYNEQFF
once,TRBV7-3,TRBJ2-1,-,TGTGCCAGCAGCCAGAACCCGGGGGCTATAGAGCAGTTCTTC,CASSQNPGAIEQFF
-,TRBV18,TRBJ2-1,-,TGTGCCAGCTCAACGACTAGTTCTGCTGAGCAGTTCTTC,CASSTTSSAEQFF
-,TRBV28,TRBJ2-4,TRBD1,TGTGCCAGCAGGACCACGGGGACAGGGGGCTTTAAAAACATTCAGTACTTC,CASRTTGTGGFKNIQYF
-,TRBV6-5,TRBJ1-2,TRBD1,TGTGCCAGCGGTAAACAGGGGATGGGCTACACCTTC,CASGKQGMGYTF
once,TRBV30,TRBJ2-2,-,TGTGCCTGGAGGCAGGGGAGCGGGGAGCTGTTTTTT,CAWRQGSGELFF
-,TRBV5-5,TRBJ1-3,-,TGTGCCAGCAGCTTGTGGGGGGAAGGTAGAAGCTCTGGAAACACCATATATTTT,CASSLWGEGRSSGNTIYF
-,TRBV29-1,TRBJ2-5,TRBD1,TGCAGCGCCCTGGGACAGACACAAGAGACCCAGTACTTC,CSALGQTQETQYF
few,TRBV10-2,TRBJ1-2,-,TGCGCCAGCAGTGGAGGGGGTTATGGCTACACCTTC,CASSGGGYGYTF
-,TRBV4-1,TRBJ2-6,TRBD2,TGCGCCAGCAGCCACACCCTGGGGGCGGGAGGAGGGTCTGGGGCCAACGTCCTGACTTTC,CASSHTLGAGGGSGANVLTF
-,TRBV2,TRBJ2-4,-,TGTGCCAGCGAGGGCCTACCAAACATTCAGTACTTC,CASEGLPNIQYF
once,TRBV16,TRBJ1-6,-,TGTGCCAGCAGCCAATCCCCCCTTTCACCCCTCCACTTT,CASSQSPLSPLHF
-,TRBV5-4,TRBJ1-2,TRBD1,TGTGCCAGCACCCAGGGACAGGAGCTACCTGGCTACACCTTC,CASTQGQELPGYTF